The text below deals with one T cell receptor (beta chain). CDR1 and CDR2 (germline): LGHDT, YNNKEL (reference sequence). The CDR3 extends over 15 amino acids. Trimming cost V 4 bases and J 4 bases, with 16 bases left between them. The data are from a study of blood T cell repertoires in COVID-19. Study-level background: Samples taken during acute and convalescent COVID-19 were collected in the United States, Italy and Spain. Sources were T cells, B-cell-depleted T cells, or PBMCs; the material itself was cDNA or gDNA.

Original handling: Using reference gene primer amplification, nucleated cell counts were estimated. Method: immunoSEQ multiplex PCR; TCRdb's copy keeps in-frame clones and lacks some. The DNA gave D and trimming, while V, J and clone size come from that table. The table includes roughly 160,000 clones, 80% to 90% detected once. Enrolment of Seattle patients took place during active infection, and they were followed longitudinally. The sample taken for sequencing was peripheral blood. The chain recombines TRBV3-1 (or the pseudogene TRBV3-2) with TRBJ1-2, with D unresolved. The TCR was taken from a woman aged 70-85 years with COVID-19, enrolled during active disease. CDR3 loop: CASSPRSPAGYGYTF. Here the CDR3 DNA reads TGTGCCAGCAGCCCTAGGTCCCCGGCGGGCTATGGCTACACCTTC.